This record concerns one T cell receptor (beta chain) sequence. Its antigen is currently unknown. The sample originates from a study of monozygotic twins with inflammatory bowel disease. Template switching introduced UMIs that contain a 6-nucleotide sample barcode. TCRdb re-called the 5' RACE reads; one entry per CDR3 protein, DNA not given. The sample yields more than 350,000 distinct CDR3 sequences, of which the top ten take up roughly 2.2%. General observations from the study: IBD patients share fewer clonotypes with other people than healthy twins do, especially with disease activity. Possibly reflecting limited power, no difference in repertoire similarity was found between concordant and discordant twins.

The sequence was collected from a human donor with ulcerative colitis or Crohn's disease, or a healthy co-twin of an affected twin (not recorded which). Sequencing was done on a sample of blood.

CDR3 sequence reads: CASSPDRGLYTGELFF. The gene calls are TRBV3-1 and TRBJ2-2; the TCRdb call, TRBD1, lacks DNA for checking. This CDR3 contains 16 residues. CDR1 is LGHDT and CDR2 is YNNKEL in the germline V gene (reference sequence).